This T cell receptor beta chain was recovered during a study of blood T cell repertoires in COVID-19. TCRdb keeps only in-frame clones here, not all; method: immunoSEQ multiplex PCR. In the table there are 130,000 to 150,000 clones, less than 90% of which are singletons. V lost 2 bases to trimming and J lost 0 bases, with 10 bases between them. CDR3 length: 14 amino acids. Germline values: CDR1 SQVTM, CDR2 ANQGSEA. Participants reported their clinical history, and cohort assignment relied on those reports. The sample comprised PBMCs or T cells enriched from blood (not recorded which). This TCR derives from a woman in her fifties or sixties who had been exposed to COVID-19. The chain recombines TRBV29-1 with TRBJ1-1; maybe TRBD1 (6 bases). For the CDR3, the DNA is TGCAGCGTTGAACCCCGGACAGTGAACACTGAAGCTTTCTTT. It encodes CSVEPRTVNTEAFF.